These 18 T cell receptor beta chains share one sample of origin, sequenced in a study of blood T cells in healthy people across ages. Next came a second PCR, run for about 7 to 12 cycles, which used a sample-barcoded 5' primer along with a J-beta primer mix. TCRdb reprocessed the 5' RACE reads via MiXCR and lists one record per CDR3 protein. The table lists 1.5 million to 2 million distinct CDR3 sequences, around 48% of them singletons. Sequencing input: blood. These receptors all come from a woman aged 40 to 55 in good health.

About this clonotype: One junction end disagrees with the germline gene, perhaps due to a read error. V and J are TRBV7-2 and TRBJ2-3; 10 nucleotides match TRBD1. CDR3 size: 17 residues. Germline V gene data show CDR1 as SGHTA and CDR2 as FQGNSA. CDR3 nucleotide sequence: TGTGCCAGCAGCTACCGGACAGGGGGGATCAGCACAGGTACGCAGTATTTT. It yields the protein CASSYRTGGISTGTQYF.

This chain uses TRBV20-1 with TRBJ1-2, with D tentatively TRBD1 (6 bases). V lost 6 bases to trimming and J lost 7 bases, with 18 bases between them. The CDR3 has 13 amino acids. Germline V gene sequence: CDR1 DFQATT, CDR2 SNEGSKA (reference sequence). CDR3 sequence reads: CSAIHRVDRGYTF. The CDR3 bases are TGCAGTGCAATTCACAGGGTAGATCGTGGCTACACCTTC.

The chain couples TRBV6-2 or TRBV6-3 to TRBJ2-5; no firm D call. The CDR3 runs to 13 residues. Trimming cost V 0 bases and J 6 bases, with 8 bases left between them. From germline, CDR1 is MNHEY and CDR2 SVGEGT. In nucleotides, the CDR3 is TGTGCCAGCAGTTACTCTGGGGTGCAGACCCAGTACTTC. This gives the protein CASSYSGVQTQYF.

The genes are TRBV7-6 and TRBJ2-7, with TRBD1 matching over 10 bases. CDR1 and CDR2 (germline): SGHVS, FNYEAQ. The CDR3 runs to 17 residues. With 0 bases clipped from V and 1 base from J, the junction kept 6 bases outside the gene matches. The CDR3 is CASSLARGTGVSYEQYF. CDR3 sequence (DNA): TGTGCCAGCAGCTTAGCGCGTGGGACAGGGGTGTCCTACGAGCAGTACTTC.

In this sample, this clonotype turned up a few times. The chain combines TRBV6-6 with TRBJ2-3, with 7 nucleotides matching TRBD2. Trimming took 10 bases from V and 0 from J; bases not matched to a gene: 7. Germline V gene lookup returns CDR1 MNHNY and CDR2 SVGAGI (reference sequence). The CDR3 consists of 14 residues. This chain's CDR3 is CAIRGGPSTDTQYF. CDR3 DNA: TGTGCCATCCGCGGGGGACCTAGCACAGATACGCAGTATTTT.

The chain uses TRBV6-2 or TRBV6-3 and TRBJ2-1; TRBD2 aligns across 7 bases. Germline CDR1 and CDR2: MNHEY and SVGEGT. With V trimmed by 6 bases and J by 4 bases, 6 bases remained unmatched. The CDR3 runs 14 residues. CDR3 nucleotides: TGTGCCAGCAGGAGTAGCGGGCGTTACAATGAGCAGTTCTTC. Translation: CASRSSGRYNEQFF.

CDR3 nucleotides: TGTGCCAGCAGCCCGATGCTTGAGTATACTACAGTGTTCTTC. This gives the protein CASSPMLEYTTVFF. The rearrangement uses TRBV3-1 and TRBJ2-1, with D unclear. Trimming removed 4 bases from V and 15 bases from J, with 22 bases in between. From germline, CDR1 is LGHDT and CDR2 YNNKEL (reference sequence). The CDR3 contains 14 residues.

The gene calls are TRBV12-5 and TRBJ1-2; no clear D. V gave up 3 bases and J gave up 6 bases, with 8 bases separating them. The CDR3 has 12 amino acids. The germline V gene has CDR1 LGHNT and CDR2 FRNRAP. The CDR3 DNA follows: TGTGCTAGTGGTTTCGGTTGGAATGGCTACACCTTC. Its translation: CASGFGWNGYTF.

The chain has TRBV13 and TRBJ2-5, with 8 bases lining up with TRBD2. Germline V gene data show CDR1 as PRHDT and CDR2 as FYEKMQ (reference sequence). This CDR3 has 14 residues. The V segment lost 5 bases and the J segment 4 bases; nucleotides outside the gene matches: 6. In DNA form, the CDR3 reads TGTGCCAGCAGCGAGGGACTAGTCGGAGAGACCCAGTACTTC. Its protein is CASSEGLVGETQYF. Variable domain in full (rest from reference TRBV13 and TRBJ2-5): AAGVIQSPRHLIKEKRETATLKCYPIPRHDTVYWYQQGPGQDPQFLISFYEKMQSDKGSIPDRFSAQQFSDYHSELNMSSLELGDSALYFCASSEGLVGETQYFGPGTRLLVL.

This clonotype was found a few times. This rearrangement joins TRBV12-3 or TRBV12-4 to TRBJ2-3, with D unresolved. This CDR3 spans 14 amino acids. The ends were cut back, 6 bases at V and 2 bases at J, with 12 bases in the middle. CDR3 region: CASSHPPHTDTQYF. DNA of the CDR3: TGTGCCAGCAGCCATCCACCTCACACAGATACGCAGTATTTT.

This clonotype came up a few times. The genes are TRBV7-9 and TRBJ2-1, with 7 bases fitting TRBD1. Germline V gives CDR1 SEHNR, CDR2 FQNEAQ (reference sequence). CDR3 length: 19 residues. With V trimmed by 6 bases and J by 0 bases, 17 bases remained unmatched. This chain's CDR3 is CASSHGWPNRDSSYNEQFF. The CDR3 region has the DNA TGTGCCAGCAGTCATGGATGGCCTAACCGGGACAGCTCCTACAATGAGCAGTTCTTC.

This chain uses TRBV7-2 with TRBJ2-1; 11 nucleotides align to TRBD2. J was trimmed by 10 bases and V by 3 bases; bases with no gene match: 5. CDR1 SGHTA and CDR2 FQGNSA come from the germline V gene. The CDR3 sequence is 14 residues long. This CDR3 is CASSLGLAEYEQFF. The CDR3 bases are TGTGCCAGCAGCTTGGGACTAGCGGAGTACGAGCAGTTCTTC.

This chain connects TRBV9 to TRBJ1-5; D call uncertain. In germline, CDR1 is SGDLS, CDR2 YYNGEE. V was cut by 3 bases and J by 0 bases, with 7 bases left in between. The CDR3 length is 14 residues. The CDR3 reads CASSEGDSNQPQHF. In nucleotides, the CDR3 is TGTGCCAGCAGCGAAGGAGATAGCAATCAGCCCCAGCATTTT.

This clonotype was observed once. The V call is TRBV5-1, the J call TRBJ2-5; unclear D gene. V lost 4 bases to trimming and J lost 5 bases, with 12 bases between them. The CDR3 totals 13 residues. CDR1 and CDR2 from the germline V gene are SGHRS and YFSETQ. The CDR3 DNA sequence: TGCGCCAGCAGCGTGTATGGGGTGGAGACCCAGTACTTC. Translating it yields CASSVYGVETQYF.

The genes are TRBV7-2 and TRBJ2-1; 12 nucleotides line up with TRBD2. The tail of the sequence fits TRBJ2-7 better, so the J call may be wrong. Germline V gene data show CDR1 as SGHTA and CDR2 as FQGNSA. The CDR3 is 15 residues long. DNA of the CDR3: TGTGCCAGCAGGCTAGCGGGGGGGGTTTACAATGAGCAGTACTTC. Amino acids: CASRLAGGVYNEQYF.

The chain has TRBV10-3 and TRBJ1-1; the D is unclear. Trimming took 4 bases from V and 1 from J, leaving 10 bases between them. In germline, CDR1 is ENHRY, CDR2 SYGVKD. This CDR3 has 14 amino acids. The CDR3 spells CAISALQTNTEAFF. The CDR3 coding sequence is TGTGCCATCAGTGCTCTACAAACGAACACTGAAGCTTTCTTT.

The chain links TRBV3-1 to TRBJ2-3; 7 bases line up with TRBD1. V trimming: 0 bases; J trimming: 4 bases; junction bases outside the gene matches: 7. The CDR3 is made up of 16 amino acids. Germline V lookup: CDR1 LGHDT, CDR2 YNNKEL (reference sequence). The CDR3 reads CASSQDLTQGADTQYF. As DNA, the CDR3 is TGTGCCAGCAGCCAAGATCTGACCCAGGGGGCAGATACGCAGTATTTT.

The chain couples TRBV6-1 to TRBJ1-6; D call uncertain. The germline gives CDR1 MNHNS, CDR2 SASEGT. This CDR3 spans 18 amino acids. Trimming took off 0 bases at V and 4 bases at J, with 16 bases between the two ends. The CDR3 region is CASSEAPGFARYNSPLHF. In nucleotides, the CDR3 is TGTGCCAGCAGTGAAGCACCGGGGTTTGCCCGATATAATTCACCCCTCCACTTT.